The sequence of this T cell receptor beta chain was determined in a study of cytomegalovirus exposure and HLA in healthy donors (dated by TCRdb to the late 2010s). About the full investigation: An earlier analysis of some 600 of the donors reported approximately 300 Gb of sequence data and around 110 million unique TCR beta sequences obtained from some 170 million T cells. Donor age, sex, ethnicity and CMV serostatus were compiled together with the repertoire data. Class I and class II HLA loci were covered by the typing at four-digit resolution. The study aimed to test whether signatures of past pathogen exposure could be identified by cataloging public T cell receptors. Roughly 5 DR-DQ haplotypes were handled as single units for association and clustering, since linkage in the cohort was strong. A later analysis re-analyzed previously published TCR beta repertoires from roughly 630 donors and added high-resolution HLA genotyping to study TCR occurrence patterns. A later genetic analysis took genome-wide SNP genotypes for about three fifths of the roughly 700 donors and used that subset as a discovery cohort. Among roughly 370 genotyped donors of the cohort, an average of about 240,000 unique TCR beta nucleotide sequences were sequenced per donor, about a sixth of them non-productive. Rather than drawing on any new phenotypic data, the later analysis identified candidate immune exposures from TCR beta sequences and the way those sequences occurred across donors. The number of typed donors differed by locus: roughly 620-630 for A, B, C, DRB1 and DQB1; 522 for DQA1; 606 for DPA1; and about 450 for DPB1. An earlier analysis of 450 to 750 of the donors used high-throughput TCR beta sequencing to judge whether each TCR beta V gene segment behaved as functional or pseudogenic. All discovery cohort repertoires had been generated on a single sequencing platform. The study combined high-throughput TCR immunosequencing, statistical association of individual TCRs with disease status, and machine learning to predict cytomegalovirus infection status. Roughly 310 gigabases of sequencing data and approximately 84 million unique TCR sequences were included in an early release covering roughly 600 HLA-typed donors. Using immunosequencing, the study profiled T cell repertoires from 640 or so subjects and related those repertoires to cytomegalovirus serostatus. A separate validation cohort of roughly 120 different subjects was used in addition to the roughly 700-subject first cohort. Of the 398 genotyped donors, 81% fell in the genetic ancestry cluster associated with self-reported Caucasian donors. Study-wide conclusions, independent of this receptor: A later analysis associated roughly 17,000 TCR beta sequences with specific HLA alleles at a false discovery rate of 0.05. According to a later analysis, parvovirus B19, influenza, CMV and Epstein-Barr virus appeared linked to several top co-occurrence clusters. The only immune exposure information available for the cohort was CMV serostatus. In this cohort, only TCR beta chains were sequenced, and detectable features were limited by the absence of alpha or paired-chain data. A further reported finding was that TCR beta sequences accurately predicted the HLA-A and HLA-B alleles for most subjects in the first cohort. Because some donors lacked HLA typing at each locus, the association tests relied only on the typed subset. The authors suggested that the approach could potentially be extended to other disease states and immunological phenotypes. Sequencing depth was assumed to be roughly uniform across donors in the presence/absence analyses, though that assumption may not hold. When HLA alleles, especially DR and DQ, strongly co-occurred, attributing TCR associations to individual alleles was difficult. Across donors, most TCR sequences were observed very rarely, whereas some public TCRs were present in many individuals. The classifier was reported to diagnose cytomegalovirus status with high specificity and sensitivity in both the original and validation cohorts. In vitro tests confirmed that a few of the cytomegalovirus-associated TCR beta chains recognize cytomegalovirus antigens. A total of about 150 TCR beta chains were listed by the study as associated with cytomegalovirus. In an earlier analysis of fewer than 750 of the donors, most TCR beta V segments were observed in productive rearrangements about 90% or about 30% of the time, broadly matching IMGT annotations. The 87-base-pair reads could not distinguish some IMGT-functional V segments, including TRBV6-2 and TRBV6-3, so those segments were excluded. Because counts were too low, seventeen rarely observed V segments, including chromosome 9 orphons, were excluded from the earlier analysis of some 590 of the donors. Compared with equally common non-associated chains, HLA-associated TCR beta chains in a later analysis were more clonally expanded and had lower generation probabilities. According to a later genetic analysis, donors in an Asian-associated ancestry cluster had fewer N-insertions in productive TCRs than the approximately 610-donor mean. A cluster of highly shared sequence variants was judged likely to be a technical artifact of the sequencing pipeline. Linkage disequilibrium might explain the correlated functional status among segregating V segments, but an unknown experimental factor could not be excluded. Most CMV-associated TCR beta chains appeared to be HLA-restricted in a later analysis, and the HLA associations seemed to be driven largely by CMV exposure. A later genetic analysis associated a missense DCLRE1C variant with V-gene and J-gene trimming of TCR beta chains, and an independent cohort replicated the association. According to a later analysis, TCR association rates differed among HLA loci, with DRB1 alleles showing the most associated TCRs and HLA-C alleles showing the fewest.

Library creation used the immunoSEQ multiplex PCR assay. A mixture of 60 forward primers for TCR Vbeta segments and 13 reverse primers for TCR Jbeta segments was used in the multiplex PCR. The CDR3 region of rearranged TCR beta genes was amplified from genomic DNA by a multiplex PCR assay. Amplified TCR beta libraries were sequenced as 87-base-pair reads on the Illumina HiSeq System. From the authors' description of their analysis: Across the 670 or so repertoires, a later analysis counted 80 million or so unique TCR beta chains, roughly 11 million of which were shared by at least two donors. Raw reads were error-corrected and collapsed into unique sequences by a nearest-neighbor algorithm in which closely related sequences were merged to remove PCR and sequencing errors. V, D and J gene segments were assigned by aligning CDR3 sequences to IMGT reference sequences. For a sequence to be retained, a match of at least six nucleotides was required to both a V gene segment and a J gene segment. A rearrangement counted as productive if the CDR3 had no stop codons and remained in frame with V and J, and every other rearrangement counted as non-productive. CDR3 was defined by IMGT convention, running from the second conserved V-encoded cysteine to the conserved J-encoded phenylalanine. In an earlier analysis of just under 600 of the donors, sequences lacking an unambiguous match to a single V gene segment were excluded. An earlier analysis of approximately 590 of the donors classified V segments as functional when productive rearrangements were above 56.7% and as segregating when the standard deviation between donors was above 5%. To diagnose cytomegalovirus status from the catalog of TCR beta chain sequences, a statistical classification framework was built. In a later analysis, TCR nucleotide sequences were compared against IMGT/GENE-DB human TR gene sequences so that V and J genes could be assigned. The TCRdist pipeline was used in a later analysis to assign CDR3 sequences and most-parsimonious VDJ recombination scenarios. In a later analysis, each TCR beta chain was defined by its CDR3 amino acid sequence together with its V-gene family, and reads lacking a unique V-gene family were excluded. As a way to deal with suspected cross-contamination and a sequencing artifact, a later analysis dropped 450 to 600 nucleotide sequences that were highly shared and had low generation probability. For each public chain, a later analysis derived a clonal expansion index from normalized ranks of inferred template counts within each repertoire. In a later analysis, generation probabilities were computed with a VDJ recombination model fitted to out-of-frame rearrangements, and the resulting probabilities were checked against IGoR. In a later analysis, TCR-TCR, TCR-HLA and TCR-CMV co-occurrence was scored with hypergeometric tests, and a repertoire-size bias correction was applied to TCR pairs. In a later analysis, false discovery rates were estimated by permuting HLA or CMV assignments 20 times. In a later analysis, co-occurring TCRs were grouped with DBSCAN, and TCRdist sequence similarity was added when clustering was performed within HLA-allele-positive subsets. Repertoires with fewer than 30,000 or more than 120,000 public chains, plus five repertoires with anomalous nucleotide sharing, were excluded from co-occurrence clustering. Drawn from immuneACCESS, this table holds only the in-frame rearrangements with V and J called that TCRdb kept. Clones are partly lost; checked studies trace under half to an unresolved V gene and leave the rest unexplained. For V, J and clone size, that table is used; D and trimming come from the DNA. The data table for this sample lists about 75,000 clones. The ten largest clones add up to approximately 4.2% of the sample.

The cohort was made up of hundreds of healthy bone marrow donors. At the time of sampling, all cohort members were nominally healthy, though unrecorded immune exposures were likely present. The donor tested CMV seropositive, placing the donor among the roughly 300 seropositive members of the cohort. A peripheral blood sample was provided by each donor, and peripheral blood mononuclear cells were used for TCR beta sequencing. The Qiagen DNeasy Blood Extraction Kit was used to extract genomic DNA from the blood cell samples. Details on this clone: This receptor's antigen is unknown.

A distance of 14 bases separates the germline ends of V and J, which lose 1 base and 8 bases respectively. CDR1 and CDR2 are read off the germline V gene as SGHVS and FNYEAQ. The CDR3 sequence holds 15 residues, the cysteine and phenylalanine included. The read is trimmed to its CDR3 DNA, 45 bases read in frame from base 1. The sequence was collected from a man in his late teens or twenties in good health and CMV-seropositive. The sequenced material came from PBMCs. This receptor chain uses TRBV7-6 and TRBJ1-4; the D gene is perhaps TRBD1, on 6 matching bases. The CDR3 here reads CASSLDGGRGEKLFF. The nucleotide sequence is TGTGCCAGCAGCTTAGATGGAGGCAGGGGAGAAAAACTGTTTTTT. The CDR3 plus the reference TRBV7-6 and TRBJ1-4 genes for the other parts give the full variable domain: GAGVSQSPRYKVTKRGQDVALRCDPISGHVSLYWYRQALGQGPEFLTYFNYEAQQDKSGLPNDRFSAERPEGSISTLTIQRTEQRDSAMYRCASSLDGGRGEKLFFGSGTQLSVL.